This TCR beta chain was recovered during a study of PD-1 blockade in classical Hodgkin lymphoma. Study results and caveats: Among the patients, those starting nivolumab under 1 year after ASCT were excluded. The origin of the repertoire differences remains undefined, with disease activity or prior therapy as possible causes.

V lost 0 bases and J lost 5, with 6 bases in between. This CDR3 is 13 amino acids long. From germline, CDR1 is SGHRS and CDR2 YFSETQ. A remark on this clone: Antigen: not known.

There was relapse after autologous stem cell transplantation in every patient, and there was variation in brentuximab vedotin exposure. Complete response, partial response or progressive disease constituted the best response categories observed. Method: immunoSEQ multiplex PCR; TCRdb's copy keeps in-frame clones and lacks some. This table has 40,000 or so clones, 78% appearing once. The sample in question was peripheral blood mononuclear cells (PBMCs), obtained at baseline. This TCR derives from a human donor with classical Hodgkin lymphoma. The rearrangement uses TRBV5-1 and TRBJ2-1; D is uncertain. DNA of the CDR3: TGCGCCAGCAGCTTGGACACCCACAATGAGCAGTTCTTC. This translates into CASSLDTHNEQFF.